This T cell receptor (beta chain) was captured in a study of cytomegalovirus exposure and HLA in healthy donors. For the study at large: Roughly 86 million unique TCRs from HLA-typed donors made up an early data release. Of all 400 or so donors who were genotyped, roughly 81% belonged to the Caucasian-associated ancestry cluster.

This clone was detected a few times. Distinct nucleotide sequences in the sample also encode this CDR3. Researchers ran the PCR with 60 Vbeta and 13 Jbeta primers. This table comes from immunoSEQ multiplex PCR, and its TCRdb copy is limited to in-frame clones, with some not included. The table shows some 200,000 clones, with around 85% occurring only once. V was clipped by 2 bases and J by 2 bases; unmatched bases: 0. CDR1 and CDR2 (germline): MNHNS, SASEGT. This CDR3 contains 15 residues. The rearrangement joins TRBV6-1 to TRBJ2-5, with 12 bases that match TRBD2. Material: PBMCs. The TCR sequence derives from a man aged 45-65 years in good health and CMV-seronegative. CDR3 DNA sequence: TGTGCCAGCAGTGAACTAGCGGGAGGGCAAGAGACCCAGTACTTC. It encodes CASSELAGGQETQYF.